The clone carrying this T cell receptor (beta chain) was counted a few times. Its cognate antigen is unknown. The TCRbeta library incorporated unique molecular identifiers. MiXCR, run by TCRdb on the PCR reads, gives a single entry per CDR3 protein. The sample has about 900,000 distinct CDR3 sequences, about 26% seen once. The data were taken from a study of T-cell reconstitution after alpha-beta-depleted transplantation in children. Study-wide results and limits: Diversity and T-cell counts at one year after transplant derived mostly from new T cells. Several hundred expanded graft clones reportedly gave rise to the alpha-beta T cells present about two months after transplant. Diversity of TCRbeta at day 60 was high in some patients, arising from surviving recipient T cells and thymic progenitors.

Trimming cost V 3 bases and J 1 base, with 15 bases left between them. The CDR3 extends over 16 amino acids. CDR1 is SGHTA and CDR2 is FQGTGA in the germline V gene. This clonotype originated in a boy under three years old who had a stem cell transplant for SCID, so the T cells may come from the graft donor. The sample here was PBMCs, mostly from graft donor cells, taken 360 days after TCRalphabeta/CD19-depleted stem cell transplant. The chain employs TRBV7-3 and TRBJ1-1; D ambiguous. The CDR3 reads CASSLNMGLGNTEAFF. Written as DNA, the CDR3 is TGTGCCAGCAGCTTGAACATGGGCCTCGGGAACACTGAAGCTTTCTTT.